The 18 T cell receptor beta chains reported below all come from one sample, sequenced in a study of T cell responses to AZD1222 COVID-19 vaccine. The data were produced by immunoSEQ multiplex PCR, yet TCRdb's version contains in-frame clones alone and is incomplete. The sample consists of 160,000 or so clones, less than 95% of them appearing once. Sample: peripheral blood, taken on day 0 of AZD1222 vaccination. These TCRs come from an adult in good health.

The chain has TRBV27 and TRBJ2-1; 10 bases match TRBD2. Germline V gene data show CDR1 as MNHEY and CDR2 as SMNVEV (reference sequence). After removal of 5 bases from V and 9 bases from J, the junction contained 10 bases not matched to a gene. The CDR3 contains 15 residues. CDR3 sequence (DNA): TGTGCCAGCAGTCCGGAGCGGGAGGGCCTCCCTGAGCAGTTCTTC. This codes for CASSPEREGLPEQFF.

The rearrangement links TRBV11-2 to TRBJ2-1, with D uncertain. From germline, CDR1 is SGHAT and CDR2 FQNNGV. The CDR3 has 12 amino acids. Trimming cost V 1 base and J 8 bases, with 6 bases left between them. This chain's CDR3 is CASSLGFYEQFF. The CDR3 DNA reads TGTGCCAGCAGCTTAGGTTTTTATGAGCAGTTCTTC.

The chain links TRBV7-8 to TRBJ2-1; D not resolved. Trimming shortened V by 5 bases and J by 6 bases, and 20 bases separated the two germline ends. Germline CDR1 SGHVS, CDR2 FQNEAQ. The CDR3 sequence is 16 residues long. CDR3 protein: CASSLAPAVGSNEQFF. The CDR3 region has the DNA TGTGCCAGCAGCCTGGCCCCGGCCGTAGGAAGCAATGAGCAGTTCTTC.

This chain joins TRBV21-1 and TRBJ1-5; the table's D call, TRBD1, was not checked against the DNA. TRBV21-1 is given as a pseudogene. This CDR3 is 15 amino acids long. The chain's CDR3 is CASSKTEYSNQPQHF. The CDR3 region has the DNA TGTGCCAGCAGTAAGACAGAGTATAGCAATCAGCCCCAGCATTTT.

This chain connects TRBV9 to TRBJ2-1; the match to TRBD2 covers 11 bases. Germline assignment: CDR1 SGDLS and CDR2 YYNGEE. The trim removed 0 bases at V and 5 bases at J, leaving 7 bases unmatched. There are 17 residues in the CDR3. The CDR3 nucleotides read TGTGCCAGCAGCGTAGGTTGGGGACTAGCGGTTCACAATGAGCAGTTCTTC. This codes for CASSVGWGLAVHNEQFF.

The chain combines TRBV5-1 with TRBJ2-7, with D possibly being TRBD1 or TRBD2 (5 bases each). Deletions cut 0 bases from V and 4 bases from J, with 14 bases between. Per germline, CDR1 SGHRS and CDR2 YFSETQ. The CDR3 extends over 15 amino acids. This CDR3 reads CASSLVSGKGYEQYF. The CDR3, as DNA: TGCGCCAGCAGCTTGGTGTCGGGAAAGGGGTACGAGCAGTACTTC.

This clone was seen a handful of times. The chain carries TRBV3-1 (or the pseudogene TRBV3-2) and TRBJ1-1; perhaps TRBD1 as D (5 bases). Germline loops: CDR1 LGHDT, CDR2 YNNKEL (reference sequence). The V gene lost 3 bases and the J gene lost 0 bases, with 8 bases spanning the gap. The CDR3 extends over 14 amino acids. The CDR3 here is CASSHRVLNTEAFF. The CDR3, as DNA: TGTGCCAGCAGCCACAGGGTGCTGAACACTGAAGCTTTCTTT.

The CDR3: CASSQLGGELFF. The CDR3 DNA follows: TGTGCCAGCAGCCAACTTGGCGGGGAGCTGTTTTTT. This sequence joins TRBV14 and TRBJ2-2, with D uncertain. Trimming stripped 2 bases from V and 7 bases from J, with 5 bases between. CDR1 and CDR2 (germline): SGHDN, FVKESK. The CDR3 is 12 residues long. Complete variable domain (other parts from reference TRBV14 and TRBJ2-2): EAGVTQFPSHSVIEKGQTVTLRCDPISGHDNLYWYRRVMGKEIKFLLHFVKESKQDESGMPNNRFLAERTGGTYSTLKVQPAELEDSGVYFCASSQLGGELFFGEGSRLTVL.

The genes are TRBV27 and TRBJ2-5; the match to TRBD1 covers 8 bases. Per the germline V gene, CDR1 is MNHEY and CDR2 is SMNVEV (reference sequence). V gave up 3 bases and J gave up 2 bases; unmatched junction bases: 5. CDR3 length equals 15 residues. CDR3 in DNA: TGTGCCAGCAGTTTCGGGACAGGTAAACAAGAGACCCAGTACTTC. Translation gives CASSFGTGKQETQYF.

The chain recombines TRBV21-1 with TRBJ1-5; the D call TRBD1 from the table was never checked on the DNA. TRBV21-1 is deemed a pseudogene. There are 15 residues in the CDR3. The chain's CDR3 is CASSSRTGSGQPQHF. Written as DNA, the CDR3 is TGTGCCAGCAGCTCACGGACAGGGAGCGGTCAGCCCCAGCATTTT.

This chain links TRBV7-3 with TRBJ2-5; TRBD2 matches 9 bases. The CDR3 contains 14 residues. CDR1 and CDR2 from the germline V gene are SGHTA and FQGTGA. V was pared by 3 bases and J by 5 bases, with 4 bases of the junction left unmatched. The CDR3 reads CASSFGGGEETQYF. In nucleotides, the CDR3 is TGTGCCAGCAGCTTTGGCGGGGGGGAGGAGACCCAGTACTTC.

The rearrangement joins TRBV25-1 to TRBJ1-1; no definite D call. This CDR3 is 16 amino acids long. The V end was cut by 5 bases, the J end by 1 base, with 17 bases between. CDR1 is MGHDK, CDR2 SYGVNS, per germline. The CDR3 DNA reads as TGTGCCAGCAGTCAGATTGGCACTGTTCCGAACACTGAAGCTTTCTTT. Translation: CASSQIGTVPNTEAFF.

The chain has TRBV28 and TRBJ1-5, with 7 bases fitting TRBD1. Trimming cost V 3 bases and J 5 bases; bases outside gene matches: 13. CDR3 length equals 17 residues. Germline V CDR1 and CDR2: MDHEN, SYDVKM. The CDR3 nucleotides read TGTGCCAGCAGTTTGGACAGGAGTTCAGGTTACGATCAGCCCCAGCATTTT. Translating gives CASSLDRSSGYDQPQHF.

The chain is built from TRBV7-9 and TRBJ1-1; possible D gene TRBD1, 5 bases. V was trimmed by 5 bases and J by 0 bases, leaving 19 bases between them. The CDR3 runs to 17 residues. From germline, CDR1 is SEHNR and CDR2 FQNEAQ (reference sequence). The CDR3 DNA is TGTGCCAGCAGCGTAACAGGTGGACGGAGCATGAACACTGAAGCTTTCTTT. It encodes CASSVTGGRSMNTEAFF.

This chain connects TRBV10-3 to TRBJ2-7; TRBD1 is a possible D gene (7 bases). The germline gives CDR1 ENHRY, CDR2 SYGVKD. V was cut by 4 bases and J by 5 bases, with 18 bases left in between. The CDR3 runs to 15 residues. The CDR3 reads CAISGRQGGGHEQYF. The CDR3 bases are TGTGCCATCAGTGGACGACAAGGAGGGGGCCACGAGCAGTACTTC.

The chain uses TRBV9 and TRBJ2-2; D not resolved. Trimming took 2 bases from V and 6 from J, leaving 14 bases between them. The CDR3 has 15 amino acids. Germline assignment: CDR1 SGDLS and CDR2 YYNGEE. This chain's CDR3 is CASSVASRYAGELFF. The CDR3 bases are TGTGCCAGCAGCGTCGCAAGTAGGTACGCCGGGGAGCTGTTTTTT.

The J gene is TRBJ1-5, the V gene TRBV6-5; D not certain. The ends were cut back, 7 bases at V and 5 bases at J, with 6 bases in the middle. The CDR3 has 11 residues. CDR1 is MNHEY and CDR2 is SVGAGI in the germline V gene. The CDR3 bases are TGTGCCAGCATGAGGGATCAGCCCCAGCATTTT. Its protein product is CASMRDQPQHF.

The J gene is TRBJ2-7, the V gene TRBV19; D is tentatively TRBD1 or TRBD2 (5 bases each). The CDR3 runs 13 residues. Trimming cost V 1 base and J 7 bases, with 11 bases left between them. CDR1 and CDR2 from the germline V gene are LNHDA and SQIVND (reference sequence). The CDR3 reads CASSIVLAGEQYF. CDR3 nucleotide sequence: TGTGCCAGTAGTATAGTTCTAGCAGGGGAGCAGTACTTC. Using reference TRBV19 and TRBJ2-7 for the parts outside the CDR3, the full variable domain is DGGITQSPKYLFRKEGQNVTLSCEQNLNHDAMYWYRQDPGQGLRLIYYSQIVNDFQKGDIAEGYSVSREKKESFPLTVTSAQKNPTAFYLCASSIVLAGEQYFGPGTRLTVT.